These 9 T cell receptor beta chains were sequenced from one sample in a study of STAT3 mutations in large granular lymphocyte leukemia. The data were produced by immunoSEQ multiplex PCR, yet TCRdb's version contains in-frame clones alone and is incomplete. Here the sample spans about 1,200 clones, 34% being singletons. General study results and limits: Every T-LGLL patient had at least one immunodominant TCRbeta clonotype.

The antigens for these receptors are not known. The sample taken for sequencing was PBMCs. The receptors come from a human donor with T large granular lymphocyte leukemia. Some clones in this sample may be carry-over from other donors' samples.

This clone was observed a handful of times. The chain has TRBV4-2 and TRBJ1-6, with D possibly being TRBD1 (6 bases). This CDR3 contains 18 residues. The germline CDR1 and CDR2 sequences are LGHNA and YNFKEQ. V dropped 0 bases and J dropped 5 bases, with 17 bases sitting between them. The CDR3 sequence: CASSQEVGQGFHNSPLHF. CDR3 sequence (DNA): TGTGCCAGCAGCCAAGAGGTGGGGCAGGGGTTTCATAATTCACCCCTCCACTTT.

This chain connects TRBV7-9 to TRBJ2-3; 10 bases are shared with TRBD1. CDR1 and CDR2 (germline): SEHNR, FQNEAQ (reference sequence). The ends lost 5 bases at V and 4 bases at J; junction bases unmatched: 9. The CDR3 is 16 amino acids. CDR3 protein: CASSPPGQGESDTQYF. DNA of the CDR3: TGTGCCAGCAGCCCCCCCGGACAGGGGGAGTCAGATACGCAGTATTTT.

The V and J genes are TRBV10-3 and TRBJ1-2; D possibly corresponds to TRBD1 (5 bases). Trimming shortened V by 9 bases and J by 5 bases, and 13 bases separated the two germline ends. CDR1 ENHRY and CDR2 SYGVKD come from the germline V gene. CDR3 length equals 12 residues. The CDR3 nucleotides read TGTGCCATTCAAGGGACTTCATATGGCTACACCTTC. Translation gives CAIQGTSYGYTF.

The chain is built from TRBV30 and TRBJ1-2; no clear D. There are 16 residues in the CDR3. CDR1 and CDR2 from the germline V gene are GTSNPN and SVGIG (reference sequence). The germline V and J ends were trimmed by 3 bases and 3 bases, with 20 bases remaining between them. The CDR3 DNA sequence: TGTGCCTGGAGGGGTCGGGGTAGATCCTTTGACTATGGCTACACCTTC. It specifies CAWRGRGRSFDYGYTF.

The chain recombines TRBV4-3 with TRBJ2-3, with D possibly being TRBD2 (6 bases). Between the trimmed V and J ends, which lost 0 bases and 2 bases, there was a span of 12 bases. From germline, CDR1 is LGHNA and CDR2 YSLEER. The length of the CDR3 is 16 residues. The CDR3 region is CASSQDSSSATDTQYF. In nucleotides, the CDR3 is TGCGCCAGCAGCCAAGATTCGTCTAGCGCCACAGATACGCAGTATTTT.

The chain is built from TRBV18 and TRBJ1-1; unclear D gene. Deletions cut 0 bases from V and 3 bases from J, with 20 bases between. Per the germline V gene, CDR1 is KGHSH and CDR2 is LQKENI. The CDR3 runs to 18 residues. DNA of the CDR3: TGTGCCAGCTCACCACCCATATATGGGGAGGTTCAGGACACTGAAGCTTTCTTT. This sequence encodes CASSPPIYGEVQDTEAFF.

The chain joins TRBV28 to TRBJ2-7, with D possibly being TRBD1 (5 bases). Trimming left V 7 bases short and J 5 bases short, with 12 bases between. This CDR3 contains 12 residues. Germline values: CDR1 MDHEN, CDR2 SYDVKM. The CDR3 loop is CASIGQRDEQYF. As DNA, the CDR3 is TGTGCCAGCATTGGACAAAGGGACGAGCAGTACTTC.

This clone appeared a few times. This rearrangement joins TRBV7-9 to TRBJ2-7, with 10 bases aligning to TRBD2. Per the germline V gene, CDR1 is SEHNR and CDR2 is FQNEAQ (reference sequence). Germline trimming cut 0 bases from V and 7 bases from J; bases unmatched to any gene: 0. The length of the CDR3 is 13 residues. CDR3 DNA: TGTGCCAGCAGCTTAGCAGCGGGAGGGGAGCAGTACTTC. It yields the protein CASSLAAGGEQYF.

This chain connects TRBV5-1 to TRBJ2-7, with a possible D match to TRBD2 (6 bases). Trimming left V 0 bases short and J 3 bases short, with 13 bases between. The CDR3 loop spans 15 amino acids. The V gene's germline CDR1 is SGHRS and CDR2 YFSETQ. CDR3 nucleotides: TGCGCCAGCAGCTTGGTGGGGGACTCCCGCTACGAGCAGTACTTC. Its protein is CASSLVGDSRYEQYF.